This is a list of T cell receptor beta chains from one sample in a study of vaccination and CD4 T cells after COVID-19. TCRdb passed the PCR reads through MiXCR, listing each CDR3 protein once. Here the sample spans over 14,000 distinct CDR3 sequences, 50% to 55% being singletons. The antigens of these receptors remain unknown. Sequences were obtained from CD4+ T cells from blood, cultured in vitro. Receptors were obtained from a human donor who had recovered from COVID-19. The CDR3 runs from the conserved cysteine through the conserved F or W. D genes are given only for firm matches. Not every row has a clone size; where given, it reads once, few, many or a size class.

cdr3_aa cdr3_nt j_call v_call clone_size d_call
CASSPRGGTGNQPQHF TGTGCCAGCAGCCCCCGCGGAGGTACGGGCAATCAGCCCCAGCATTTT TRBJ1-5 TRBV27 NA NA
CSARDILGQGAKEQFF TGCAGTGCTAGAGATATTTTAGGACAGGGGGCTAAAGAGCAGTTCTTC TRBJ2-1 TRBV20-1 NA TRBD1
CSARDPYAGDIQYF TGCAGTGCTAGAGACCCATATGCGGGGGACATTCAGTACTTC TRBJ2-4 TRBV20-1 few TRBD2
CASTPLFSSYEQYF TGTGCCAGCACTCCCCTCTTCAGCTCCTACGAGCAGTACTTC TRBJ2-7 TRBV6-1 few NA
CASRPEETQYF TGTGCCAGCAGACCCGAAGAGACCCAGTACTTC TRBJ2-5 TRBV2 NA NA
CASTGNSNQPQHF TGTGCCAGCACGGGGAATAGCAATCAGCCCCAGCATTTT TRBJ1-5 TRBV2 NA NA
CASSPDNSYGYTF TGTGCCAGCAGCCCGGACAACAGCTATGGCTACACCTTC TRBJ1-2 TRBV11-3 NA NA
CAWSPGGGGNSPLHF TGTGCCTGGAGTCCAGGGGGGGGCGGAAATTCACCCCTCCACTTT TRBJ1-6 TRBV30 NA TRBD1
CASSLGAGPCGYTF TGTGCCAGCAGCTTGGGGGCAGGGCCCTGTGGCTACACCTTC TRBJ1-2 TRBV5-5 NA NA
CASSPGDRINEKLFF TGTGCCAGCAGCCCGGGTGACAGGATTAATGAAAAACTGTTTTTT TRBJ1-4 TRBV12-1 NA NA
CASSPRTASTDTQYF TGTGCCAGCAGTCCCCGGACAGCGAGCACAGATACGCAGTATTTT TRBJ2-3 TRBV12-3/TRBV12-4 NA NA
CASRALYEQYF TGTGCCAGCAGGGCCCTCTACGAGCAGTACTTC TRBJ2-7 TRBV28 NA NA
CASSLGTYNEQFF TGTGCCAGCAGTTTAGGAACCTACAATGAGCAGTTCTTC TRBJ2-1 TRBV12-3/TRBV12-4 NA NA
CASSQDNVGNNQPQHF TGCGCCAGCAGCCAAGATAATGTGGGGAACAATCAGCCCCAGCATTTT TRBJ1-5 TRBV4-1 NA NA
CSAQGQRVEKLFF TGCAGTGCCCAAGGCCAGCGGGTTGAAAAACTGTTTTTT TRBJ1-4 TRBV20-1 NA NA
CSAKLATYNEQFF TGCAGTGCTAAGCTAGCGACCTACAATGAGCAGTTCTTC TRBJ2-1 TRBV20-1 NA NA
CASSQDKDGTGNSPLHF TGCGCCAGCAGCCAAGATAAGGACGGGACAGGGAATTCACCCCTCCACTTT TRBJ1-6 TRBV4-3 few TRBD1
CASSYGQGSLYGYTF TGTGCCAGCAGTTACGGGCAGGGTAGCCTCTATGGCTACACCTTC TRBJ1-2 TRBV6-5 large NA
CASTPGSNTGELFF TGTGCCAGCACCCCGGGCTCGAACACCGGGGAGCTGTTTTTT TRBJ2-2 TRBV7-7 NA NA
CSARGRSSGNTIYF TGCAGTGCTAGAGGCAGGAGCTCTGGAAACACCATATATTTT TRBJ1-3 TRBV20-1 NA NA
CASSTTEVSGANVLTF TGTGCCAGCAGCACTACAGAGGTTTCTGGGGCCAACGTCCTGACTTTC TRBJ2-6 TRBV27 NA NA
CASSEVLGLAGTDTQYF TGTGCCAGCAGTGAAGTACTCGGGCTAGCGGGCACAGATACGCAGTATTTT TRBJ2-3 TRBV2 NA TRBD2
CATSDPGLAANNEQFF TGTGCCACCAGTGACCCGGGACTAGCGGCCAACAATGAGCAGTTCTTC TRBJ2-1 TRBV24-1 NA TRBD2
CASSYTTDQNEKLFF TGTGCCAGCAGTTACACGACAGACCAAAATGAAAAACTGTTTTTT TRBJ1-4 TRBV6-5 NA NA
CATSGPEDRHSGANVLTF TGTGCCACCAGTGGCCCCGAGGACAGGCACTCTGGGGCCAACGTCCTGACTTTC TRBJ2-6 TRBV24-1 NA TRBD1
CSAGDRGRLGYTF TGCAGCGCCGGCGACAGGGGCCGTCTTGGCTACACCTTC TRBJ1-2 TRBV29-1 NA TRBD1
CASSMRTINEQFF TGTGCCAGTAGTATGCGGACAATCAATGAGCAGTTCTTC TRBJ2-1 TRBV19 NA NA
CASSVGQGESDTQYF TGTGCCAGCAGTGTAGGACAGGGAGAGAGCGATACGCAGTATTTT TRBJ2-3 TRBV2 NA TRBD1
CASSFGGGGYYGYTF TGTGCCAGCAGTTTCGGAGGAGGAGGCTATTATGGCTACACCTTC TRBJ1-2 TRBV28 few NA
CSASSPFRGREQPQHF TGCAGTGCTAGTTCGCCCTTCCGGGGACGAGAACAGCCCCAGCATTTT TRBJ1-5 TRBV20-1 NA NA